This T cell receptor beta chain was obtained from a study of a mutant IDH1 vaccine in newly diagnosed glioma. Study information: Patients were pretreated with radiotherapy, temozolomide, or both, mostly both.

Assay: immunoSEQ multiplex PCR; the TCRdb copy retains only in-frame clones and omits some. Of 45,000 to 65,000 clones in the sample, roughly 80% were seen once. Comments on this clone: Its specificity is not known.

Whole-study findings and limits: Pseudoprogression seemed unrelated to changes in top peripheral T cell clonotypes.

The time point: baseline, week 1 (first vaccination visit). Treatment given: pre-vaccination baseline after standard-of-care therapy. Trimming took off 0 bases at V and 2 bases at J, with 14 bases between the two ends. The CDR3 is 15 amino acids. Per the germline V gene, CDR1 is GTSNPN and CDR2 is SVGIG (reference sequence). This sequence was found in a man aged 18-30 years with glioma. The gene calls are TRBV30 and TRBJ2-7, with TRBD2 as a possible D gene (5 bases). The sequences come from PBMCs, collected from a glioma patient treated with radiotherapy, temozolomide or both. The chain's CDR3 is CAWSVSPGFAYEQYF. DNA of the CDR3: TGTGCCTGGAGTGTAAGTCCGGGGTTCGCCTACGAGCAGTACTTC.